Listed below are T cell receptor beta chains from one sample, sequenced in a study of blood T cell repertoires in COVID-19. TCRdb's table, derived via immunoSEQ multiplex PCR, lists solely in-frame clones and lacks some. The sample lists approximately 70,000 clones, around 79% seen once, with less than 30% in the top ten. The specimen sequenced was peripheral blood. These receptors were taken from a man aged 55-75 years with active or convalescent COVID-19. Each CDR3 is given with its conserved first and last residue. D genes are given only for firm matches. Size values are once, few and many counts, or a class for expanded clones, and some rows have none.

>TRBJ2-5|TRBV28|-|16|-
CASSPQGTGDGETQYF
TGTGCCAGCAGTCCACAGGGGACGGGAGATGGGGAGACCCAGTACTTC
>TRBJ1-2|TRBV28|TRBD1|16|-
CASRTPLRGQGSGYTF
TGTGCCAGCAGAACCCCTCTAAGGGGACAGGGCTCTGGCTACACCTTC
>TRBJ2-5|TRBV28|TRBD1|14|-
CASSIQGSGETQYF
TGTGCCAGCAGCATACAGGGGAGTGGAGAGACCCAGTACTTC
>TRBJ2-4|TRBV11-2|-|12|-
CASSLPGVIQYF
TGTGCCAGCAGCTTACCCGGGGTCATTCAGTACTTC
>TRBJ2-3|TRBV7-3|TRBD1|15|-
CASSDRQGVTDTQYF
TGTGCCAGCAGCGATCGACAGGGGGTCACAGATACGCAGTATTTT
>TRBJ2-3|TRBV2|TRBD2|14|-
CASRTSSGADTQYF
TGTGCCAGCAGGACTAGCTCGGGAGCAGATACGCAGTATTTT
>TRBJ2-2|TRBV5-1|TRBD2|15|-
CASSLVTSRAGELFF
TGCGCCAGCAGCTTGGTGACTAGCCGGGCCGGGGAGCTGTTTTTT
>TRBJ1-4|TRBV28|-|16|-
CASSSRPTETNEKLFF
TGTGCCAGCAGTTCCCGTCCAACGGAGACTAATGAAAAACTGTTTTTT
>TRBJ1-4|TRBV3-1/TRBV3-2|TRBD1|14|-
CASTNDRGREKLFF
TGTGCCAGCACCAACGACAGGGGGCGTGAAAAACTGTTTTTT
>TRBJ2-7|TRBV5-1|-|14|once
CASSLGQAYGWQYF
TGCGCCAGCAGCTTGGGACAGGCCTATGGATGGCAGTACTTC
>TRBJ2-5|TRBV24-1|TRBD2|18|-
CATSDSVLASGGEETQYF
TGTGCCACCAGTGATTCAGTTCTGGCTAGCGGGGGCGAAGAGACCCAGTACTTC
>TRBJ2-1|TRBV5-1|TRBD1|15|-
CASSLGQGGSDEQFF
TGCGCCAGCAGCTTGGGACAGGGCGGATCGGATGAGCAGTTCTTC
>TRBJ1-6|TRBV23-1|-|18|-
CASSVRNLTSSYNSPLHF
TGCGCCAGCAGCGTTAGGAACCTGACTAGTTCCTATAATTCACCCCTCCACTTT
>TRBJ1-1|TRBV13|-|14|-
CASSLAGVWTEAFF
TGTGCCAGCAGCTTAGCGGGAGTGTGGACTGAAGCTTTCTTT
>TRBJ2-1|TRBV4-3|TRBD2|18|-
CASSQTGPSGSSYNEQFF
TGCGCCAGCAGCCAAACCGGACCTAGCGGTTCCTCCTACAATGAGCAGTTCTTC
>TRBJ1-1|TRBV20-1|-|14|-
CSASYEGVNTEAFF
TGCAGTGCTAGTTATGAAGGAGTGAACACTGAAGCTTTCTTT
>TRBJ2-3|TRBV18|-|14|-
CASSPRTSLDTQYF
TGTGCCAGCTCACCCCGAACTAGTTTAGATACGCAGTATTTT
>TRBJ1-2|TRBV5-1|-|13|-
CASSGGKNYGYTF
TGCGCCAGCAGCGGGGGGAAAAACTATGGCTACACCTTC
>TRBJ1-2|TRBV9|TRBD1|13|once
CASSVGTGDGYTF
TGTGCCAGCAGCGTAGGGACAGGGGATGGCTACACCTTC
>TRBJ1-4|TRBV6-6|TRBD1|15|-
CASTLPTGAGGELFF
TGTGCCAGCACCCTACCGACAGGGGCCGGAGGTGAACTGTTTTTT
>TRBJ1-1|TRBV29-1|-|12|-
CSVGGRNTEAFF
TGCAGCGTTGGGGGGCGGAACACTGAAGCTTTCTTT
>TRBJ2-2|TRBV2|-|21|-
CASSGAKDTGFESYDTGELFF
TGTGCCAGCAGTGGTGCGAAAGATACAGGGTTCGAGAGTTACGATACCGGGGAGCTGTTTTTT
>TRBJ2-7|TRBV5-1|TRBD1|14|-
CASSWGTVTDEQYF
TGCGCCAGCAGCTGGGGGACAGTGACGGACGAGCAGTACTTC
>TRBJ2-1|TRBV10-3|TRBD2|16|-
CAIKGGSGGANNEQFF
TGTGCCATCAAAGGCGGTAGCGGGGGGGCCAACAATGAGCAGTTCTTC
>TRBJ2-7|TRBV9|TRBD1|15|-
CASSVRAGQGYEQYF
TGTGCCAGCAGCGTCCGTGCCGGACAGGGCTACGAGCAGTACTTC
>TRBJ2-1|TRBV12-3/TRBV12-4|TRBD1|13|many
CASSRDSGNEQFF
TGTGCCAGCAGTAGGGACAGTGGGAATGAGCAGTTCTTC
>TRBJ2-5|TRBV13|-|12|-
CASSTGVETQYF
TGTGCCAGCAGCACGGGGGTAGAGACCCAGTACTTC
>TRBJ2-1|TRBV3-1/TRBV3-2|TRBD2|15|-
CASSQVPGGRNEQFF
TGTGCCAGCAGCCAAGTGCCGGGGGGGAGAAATGAGCAGTTCTTC
>TRBJ1-5|TRBV19|TRBD1|15|-
CASSTDRRFNQPQHF
TGTGCCAGTAGTACGGACAGGCGCTTCAATCAGCCCCAGCATTTT
>TRBJ1-3|TRBV6-1|-|16|-
CASSALGRVAGNTIYF
TGTGCCAGCAGTGCCCTGGGCAGGGTAGCAGGAAACACCATATATTTT
>TRBJ2-2|TRBV6-5|-|13|-
CASSAFGTGELFF
TGTGCCAGCAGCGCCTTCGGGACCGGGGAGCTGTTTTTT
>TRBJ2-1|TRBV5-1|TRBD1|15|-
CASSSGTGGMNEQFF
TGCGCCAGCAGCTCCGGGACAGGGGGGATGAATGAGCAGTTCTTC